This T cell receptor (beta chain) comes out of a study of T cells after yellow fever vaccination. TCRdb reprocessed the 5' RACE reads with MiXCR, giving one entry per CDR3 protein. Of about 360,000 distinct CDR3 sequences listed, 6.2% are singletons. V lost 7 bases, J lost 0 bases, and 8 bases stayed unmatched. The CDR3 consists of 16 residues. Germline CDR1 and CDR2: SGHVS and FNYEAQ. The sample consisted of PBMCs, taken 5 days after the yellow fever booster vaccination. This sequence was found in a man between 25 and 39 years old who received the YFV17D yellow fever vaccine. The V and J genes are TRBV7-6 and TRBJ2-2; TRBD1 agrees at 7 bases. CDR3 nucleotide sequence: TGTGCCAGCACGCTCTCGACAGGGTCGAACACCGGGGAGCTGTTTTTT. Its protein is CASTLSTGSNTGELFF.